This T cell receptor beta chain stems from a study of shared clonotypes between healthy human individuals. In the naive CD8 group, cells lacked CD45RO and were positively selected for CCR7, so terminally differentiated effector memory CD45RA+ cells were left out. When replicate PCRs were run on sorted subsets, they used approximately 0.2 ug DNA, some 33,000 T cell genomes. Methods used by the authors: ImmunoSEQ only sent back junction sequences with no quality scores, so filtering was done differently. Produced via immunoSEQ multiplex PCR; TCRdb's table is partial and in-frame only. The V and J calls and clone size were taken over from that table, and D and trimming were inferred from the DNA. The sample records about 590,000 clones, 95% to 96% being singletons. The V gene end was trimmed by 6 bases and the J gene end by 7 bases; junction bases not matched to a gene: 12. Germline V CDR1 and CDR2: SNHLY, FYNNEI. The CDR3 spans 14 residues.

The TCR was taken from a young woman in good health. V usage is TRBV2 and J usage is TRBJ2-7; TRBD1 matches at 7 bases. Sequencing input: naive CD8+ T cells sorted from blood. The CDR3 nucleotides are TGTGCCAGCAGCCACCGGGACAGTCCTAGGGAGCAGTACTTC. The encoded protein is CASSHRDSPREQYF.